A selection of T cell receptor beta chains follows, all from one sample in a study of blood T cell repertoires in COVID-19. The repertoire was sequenced with immunoSEQ multiplex PCR; TCRdb's copy has only in-frame clones and lacks some. The sample holds roughly 250,000 clones, 80% to 90% seen once. The sequenced material came from PBMCs or T cells enriched from blood (not recorded which). The receptor set was obtained from a man aged 35 to 55 who had recovered from COVID-19. Each CDR3 is given with its conserved first and last residue. D genes are given only for firm matches. Clone size, where shown, is once, few, many, or a class for clones that have expanded.

clone_size,d_call,v_call,j_call,cdr3_aa,cdr3_nt
-,TRBD1,TRBV6-5,TRBJ1-4,CATRGGGEKLFF,TGTGCCACCAGGGGGGGTGGTGAAAAACTGTTTTTT
-,TRBD1,TRBV29-1,TRBJ2-4,CSGTGAINIQYF,TGCAGCGGGACAGGGGCTATAAACATTCAGTACTTC
-,-,TRBV30,TRBJ1-5,CAWSVGNQPQHF,TGTGCCTGGAGTGTCGGCAATCAGCCCCAGCATTTT
-,-,TRBV6-1,TRBJ2-7,CASSEGGQLYEQYF,TGTGCCAGCAGTGAAGGCGGACAGCTCTACGAGCAGTACTTC
-,-,TRBV11-3,TRBJ2-7,CASSSDSYLSYEQYF,TGTGCCAGCAGTTCGGACTCATACCTCTCCTACGAGCAGTACTTC
-,-,TRBV11-2,TRBJ1-3,CASSFGHNTIYF,TGTGCCAGCAGCTTCGGACACAACACCATATATTTT
-,-,TRBV3-1/TRBV3-2,TRBJ1-5,CASSQDRFNQPQHF,TGTGCCAGCAGCCAAGATCGTTTCAATCAGCCCCAGCATTTT
-,-,TRBV9,TRBJ2-2,CASSVKMVQGNTGELFF,TGTGCCAGCAGCGTAAAAATGGTCCAGGGGAACACCGGGGAGCTGTTTTTT
-,TRBD2,TRBV7-2,TRBJ2-2,CASSLTSVAPGELFF,TGTGCCAGCAGCCTCACTAGCGTTGCCCCCGGGGAGCTGTTTTTT
-,-,TRBV2,TRBJ2-2,CASSAPEGNTGELFF,TGTGCCAGCAGCGCCCCCGAGGGTAACACCGGGGAGCTGTTTTTT
-,-,TRBV5-6,TRBJ2-7,CASSFRFSMDSTYEQYF,TGTGCCAGCAGCTTCCGGTTCTCAATGGACAGTACCTACGAGCAGTACTTC
-,-,TRBV7-8,TRBJ1-3,CASSFLTGYSGNTIYF,TGTGCCAGCAGCTTCTTAACAGGTTACTCTGGAAACACCATATATTTT
once,TRBD1,TRBV19,TRBJ2-7,CASSMNRQGVIGEQYF,TGTGCCAGTAGTATGAATCGACAGGGAGTCATTGGCGAGCAGTACTTC
-,-,TRBV7-3,TRBJ2-3,CASSSGGTTDTQYF,TGTGCCAGCAGCTCAGGGGGGACCACAGATACGCAGTATTTT
-,-,TRBV19,TRBJ1-3,CASILSRSSGNTIYF,TGTGCCAGTATTCTATCGCGGAGCTCTGGAAACACCATATATTTT
-,-,TRBV5-6,TRBJ2-2,CASSLVQGESSGELFF,TGTGCCAGCAGCTTGGTTCAGGGCGAGAGTTCCGGGGAGCTGTTTTTT
once,-,TRBV6-5,TRBJ2-1,CASSYKGDENEQFF,TGTGCCAGCAGTTACAAGGGGGACGAAAATGAGCAGTTCTTC
once,TRBD2,TRBV19,TRBJ2-5,CASSTGTSGSETQYF,TGTGCCAGTAGTACCGGGACTAGCGGGTCGGAGACCCAGTACTTC
-,TRBD2,TRBV10-1,TRBJ2-1,CASSFSGGNNEQFF,TGCGCCAGCAGTTTTAGCGGGGGAAACAATGAGCAGTTCTTC
-,-,TRBV6-5,TRBJ2-2,CASSPRRVDTGELFF,TGTGCCAGCAGCCCGCGGAGGGTCGACACCGGGGAGCTGTTTTTT
-,-,TRBV9,TRBJ2-3,CASSPSGSTDTQYF,TGTGCCAGCAGCCCGAGCGGGAGCACAGATACGCAGTATTTT
-,-,TRBV24-1,TRBJ2-3,CATSDADRPDTQYF,TGTGCCACCAGTGATGCCGACAGGCCAGATACGCAGTATTTT
-,TRBD1,TRBV7-3,TRBJ1-1,CASSQGQGGTEAFF,TGTGCCAGCAGCCAAGGACAGGGAGGGACTGAAGCTTTCTTT
-,-,TRBV4-1,TRBJ1-5,CASSQDYRAQPQHF,TGCGCCAGCAGCCAAGACTACAGGGCCCAGCCCCAGCATTTT
-,-,TRBV19,TRBJ1-4,CASTSSGTNEKLFF,TGTGCCAGTACGTCGAGTGGAACTAATGAAAAACTGTTTTTT
-,TRBD2,TRBV20-1,TRBJ2-5,CSASLAGAETQYF,TGCAGTGCTAGTCTAGCGGGAGCTGAGACCCAGTACTTC
-,TRBD1,TRBV18,TRBJ2-1,CASSPTRDSTYNEQFF,TGTGCCAGCTCACCAACCCGGGACAGTACTTACAATGAGCAGTTCTTC
-,TRBD1,TRBV11-2,TRBJ1-2,CASSSPGGRDRYGYTF,TGTGCCAGCAGCTCCCCAGGGGGACGAGACCGATATGGCTACACCTTC
-,TRBD2,TRBV9,TRBJ2-2,CASSVTTSGGNTGELFF,TGTGCCAGCAGCGTGACAACTAGCGGGGGAAACACCGGGGAGCTGTTTTTT
few,-,TRBV19,TRBJ2-5,CASSIGRVGWETQYF,TGTGCCAGTAGTATCGGCAGGGTAGGATGGGAGACCCAGTACTTC
-,-,TRBV5-1,TRBJ1-1,CASSPISEIKSRAFF,TGCGCCAGCAGCCCCATCTCCGAAATAAAGTCGAGGGCTTTCTTT
-,-,TRBV6-5,TRBJ1-1,CASSIYRENTEAFF,TGTGCCAGCAGCATTTACAGGGAGAACACTGAAGCTTTCTTT